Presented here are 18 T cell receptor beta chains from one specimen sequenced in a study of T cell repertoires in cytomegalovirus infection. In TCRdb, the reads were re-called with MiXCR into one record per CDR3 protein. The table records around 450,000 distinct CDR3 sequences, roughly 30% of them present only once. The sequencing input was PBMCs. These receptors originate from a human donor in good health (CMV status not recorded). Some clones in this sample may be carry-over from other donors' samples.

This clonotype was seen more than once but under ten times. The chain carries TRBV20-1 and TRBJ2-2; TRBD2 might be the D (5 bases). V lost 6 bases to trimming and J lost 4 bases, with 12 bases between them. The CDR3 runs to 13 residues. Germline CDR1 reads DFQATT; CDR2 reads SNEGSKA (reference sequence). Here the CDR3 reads CSATLRVTGELFF. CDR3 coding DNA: TGCAGTGCCACATTGCGGGTCACCGGGGAGCTGTTTTTT.

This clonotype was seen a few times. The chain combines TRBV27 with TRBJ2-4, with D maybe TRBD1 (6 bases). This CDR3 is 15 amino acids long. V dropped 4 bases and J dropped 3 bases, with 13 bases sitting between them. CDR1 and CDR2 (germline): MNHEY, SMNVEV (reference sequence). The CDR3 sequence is CASSSPTGSKNIQYF. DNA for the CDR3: TGTGCCAGCAGTTCTCCTACAGGGAGCAAAAACATTCAGTACTTC.

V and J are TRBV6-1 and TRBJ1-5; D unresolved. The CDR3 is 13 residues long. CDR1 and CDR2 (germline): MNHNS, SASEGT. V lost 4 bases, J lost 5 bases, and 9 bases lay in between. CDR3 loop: CASSVVPYQPQHF. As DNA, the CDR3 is TGTGCCAGCAGTGTGGTTCCTTATCAGCCCCAGCATTTT.

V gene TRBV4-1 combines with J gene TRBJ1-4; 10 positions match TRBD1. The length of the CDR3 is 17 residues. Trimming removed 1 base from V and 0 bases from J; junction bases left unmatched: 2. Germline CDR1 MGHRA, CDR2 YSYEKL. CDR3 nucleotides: TGCGCCAGCAGCCAAGGACAGGGGGCTGCAACTAATGAAAAACTGTTTTTT. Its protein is CASSQGQGAATNEKLFF.

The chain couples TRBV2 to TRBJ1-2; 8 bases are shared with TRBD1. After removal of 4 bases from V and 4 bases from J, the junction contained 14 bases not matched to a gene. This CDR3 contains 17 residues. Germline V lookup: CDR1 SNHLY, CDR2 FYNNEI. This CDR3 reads CASSVFTGGGDSYGYTF. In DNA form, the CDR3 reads TGTGCCAGCAGTGTATTTACAGGGGGAGGTGATTCCTATGGCTACACCTTC.

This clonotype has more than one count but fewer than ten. The CDR3 nucleotides read TGTGCCAGCAGCCGGGAGGGGACCAACTATGGCTACACCTTC. Amino acids: CASSREGTNYGYTF. J is TRBJ1-2 and V is TRBV7-9; D is possibly TRBD1 (5 bases). The CDR3 length is 14 residues. V was shortened by 5 bases and J by 2 bases, with 12 bases between the two germline ends. Germline CDR1 and CDR2: SEHNR and FQNEAQ (reference sequence).

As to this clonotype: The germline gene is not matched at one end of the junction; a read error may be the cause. CDR3: CASSLARRQGTETLFF. The CDR3 DNA reads TGTGCCAGCAGCTTAGCGAGAAGGCAGGGGACTGAAACACTGTTTTTT. The chain employs TRBV7-8 and TRBJ1-4; D is possibly TRBD1 (6 bases). The length of the CDR3 is 16 residues. The germline V gene encodes CDR1 SGHVS and CDR2 FQNEAQ.

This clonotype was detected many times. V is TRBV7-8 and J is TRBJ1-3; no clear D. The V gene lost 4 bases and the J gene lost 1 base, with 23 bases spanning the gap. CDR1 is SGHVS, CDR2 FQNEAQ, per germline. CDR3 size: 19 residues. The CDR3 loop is CASSSPPGLPLGSGNTIYF. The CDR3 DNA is TGTGCCAGCAGCTCCCCCCCCGGCCTCCCCCTGGGGTCTGGAAACACCATATATTTT.

The CDR3 is CASSPSYETYF. The CDR3 DNA is TGTGCCAGCAGCCCAAGCTACGAGACGTACTTC. The chain carries TRBV7-4 and TRBJ2-7; D remains ambiguous. CDR3 length: 11 amino acids. Germline V lookup: CDR1 SGHVT, CDR2 SQSDAQ. V was pared by 5 bases and J by 12 bases, with 14 bases between.

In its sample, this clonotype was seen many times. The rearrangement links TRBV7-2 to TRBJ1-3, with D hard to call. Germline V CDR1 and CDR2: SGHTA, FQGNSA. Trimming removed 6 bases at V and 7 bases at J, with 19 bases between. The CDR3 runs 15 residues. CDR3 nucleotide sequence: TGTGCCAGCAGTCAAACCAGGACCCATGAGAACACCATATATTTT. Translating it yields CASSQTRTHENTIYF. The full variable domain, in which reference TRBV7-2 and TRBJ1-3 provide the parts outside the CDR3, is GAGVSQSPSNKVTEKGKDVELRCDPISGHTALYWYRQSLGQGLEFLIYFQGNSAPDKSGLPSDRFSAERTGGSVSTLTIQRTQQEDSAVYLCASSQTRTHENTIYFGEGSWLTVV.

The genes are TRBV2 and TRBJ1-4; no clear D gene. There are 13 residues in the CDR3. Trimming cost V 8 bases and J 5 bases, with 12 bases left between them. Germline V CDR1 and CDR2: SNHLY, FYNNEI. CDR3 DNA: TGTGCCAGCTGCGCAGGCGAAAATGAAAAACTGTTTTTT. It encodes CASCAGENEKLFF.

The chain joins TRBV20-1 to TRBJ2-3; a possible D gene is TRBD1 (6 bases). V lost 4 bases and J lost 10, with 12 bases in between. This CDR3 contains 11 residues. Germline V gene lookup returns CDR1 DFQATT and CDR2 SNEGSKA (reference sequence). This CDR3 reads CSATPGQSQYF. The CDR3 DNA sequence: TGCAGTGCTACCCCCGGACAGTCGCAGTATTTT.

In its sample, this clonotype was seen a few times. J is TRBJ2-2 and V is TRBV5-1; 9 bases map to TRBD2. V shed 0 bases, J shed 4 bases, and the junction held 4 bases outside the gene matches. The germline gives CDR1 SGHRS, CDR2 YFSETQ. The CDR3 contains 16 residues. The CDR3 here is CASSLGGGAPTGELFF. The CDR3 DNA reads TGCGCCAGCAGCTTGGGCGGGGGGGCCCCCACCGGGGAGCTGTTTTTT.

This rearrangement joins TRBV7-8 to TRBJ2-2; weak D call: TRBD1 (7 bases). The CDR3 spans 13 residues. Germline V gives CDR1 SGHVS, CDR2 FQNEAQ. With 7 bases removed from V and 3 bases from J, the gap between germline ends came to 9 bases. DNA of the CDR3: TGTGCCAGCATCAGGGGGGACACCGGGGAGCTGTTTTTT. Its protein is CASIRGDTGELFF.

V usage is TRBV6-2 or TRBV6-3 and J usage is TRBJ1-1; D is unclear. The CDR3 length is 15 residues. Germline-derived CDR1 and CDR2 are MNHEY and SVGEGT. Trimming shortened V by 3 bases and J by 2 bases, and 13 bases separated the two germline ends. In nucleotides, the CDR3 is TGTGCCAGCAGTTATAACGCAGCAGTTAACACTGAAGCTTTCTTT. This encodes CASSYNAAVNTEAFF.

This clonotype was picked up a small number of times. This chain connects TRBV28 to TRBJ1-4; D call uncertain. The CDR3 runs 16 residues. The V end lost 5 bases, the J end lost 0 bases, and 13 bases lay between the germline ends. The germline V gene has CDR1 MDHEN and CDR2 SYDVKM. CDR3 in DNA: TGTGCCAGCAGTGCCTATCGGGCCGCAACTAATGAAAAACTGTTTTTT. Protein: CASSAYRAATNEKLFF.

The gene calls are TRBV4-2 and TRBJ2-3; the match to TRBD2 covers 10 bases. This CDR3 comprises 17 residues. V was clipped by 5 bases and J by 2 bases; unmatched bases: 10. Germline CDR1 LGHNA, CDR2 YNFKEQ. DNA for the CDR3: TGTGCCAGCAGCGAATCCGGGACTAGCGCTACCACAGATACGCAGTATTTT. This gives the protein CASSESGTSATTDTQYF.

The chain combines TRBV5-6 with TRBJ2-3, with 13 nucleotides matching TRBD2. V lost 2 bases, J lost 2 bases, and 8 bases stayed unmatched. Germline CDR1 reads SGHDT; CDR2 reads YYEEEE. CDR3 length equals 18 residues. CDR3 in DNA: TGTGCCAGCAGCTTCCGGACTAGCGGGGGACGAAACACAGATACGCAGTATTTT. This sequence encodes CASSFRTSGGRNTDTQYF.